The 20 T cell receptor beta chains reported below all come from one sample, sequenced in a study of shared clonotypes between healthy human individuals (TCRdb year 2020). The library relied on the immunoSEQ multiplex PCR assay. In its TCRdb copy, this immuneACCESS table keeps in-frame sequences only and misses some clones. Where compared with another copy, unresolved V genes explain less than half of these, and the others have no known cause. The sample table holds about 680,000 clones, of which about 90% were seen once. The ten most abundant clones make up approximately 24% of the sample. CD8 naive samples consisted of CD45RO-negative cells that were positively selected for CCR7, yielding a CD45RA+CCR7+ population without TemRA cells. Source material: naive CD8+ T cells sorted from blood. The sample's cell subset or site label, decoded: CD45RA+CCR7+. These receptors were obtained from a young man in good health.

This sequence joins TRBV7-9 and TRBJ2-7; 7 bases fit TRBD1. This CDR3 is built from 16 residues. The germline V gene encodes CDR1 SEHNR and CDR2 FQNEAQ (reference sequence). Trimming at V came to 8 bases and at J to 2 bases, leaving 15 bases not matched to a gene. The CDR3 region is CASDPHTGVGAYEQYF. The CDR3 DNA is TGTGCCAGCGACCCTCATACAGGGGTGGGAGCCTACGAGCAGTACTTC.

The J gene is TRBJ1-3, the V gene TRBV10-3; 10 nucleotides line up with TRBD1. Germline V gene data show CDR1 as ENHRY and CDR2 as SYGVKD. The length of the CDR3 is 16 residues. The trim removed 4 bases at V and 1 base at J, leaving 4 bases unmatched. The CDR3 nucleotides are TGTGCCATCAGTGCTGACAGGGGGCTATCTGGAAACACCATATATTTT. Amino acid sequence: CAISADRGLSGNTIYF.

This clone was seen only once. The chain combines TRBV10-1 with TRBJ2-7; 11 bases are shared with TRBD1. V was pared by 0 bases and J by 6 bases, with 1 base of the junction left unmatched. CDR1 is WNHNN, CDR2 SYGVQD, per germline (reference sequence). The CDR3 consists of 14 residues. The CDR3 sequence is CASSESGTGGEQYF. CDR3 in DNA: TGCGCCAGCAGTGAGTCGGGGACAGGGGGCGAGCAGTACTTC.

The chain joins TRBV5-5 to TRBJ2-7; TRBD1 might be the D (6 bases). This CDR3 spans 15 amino acids. The germline V gene has CDR1 SGHKS and CDR2 YYEKEE (reference sequence). The V gene lost 0 bases and the J gene lost 4 bases, with 14 bases spanning the gap. The CDR3 sequence: CASSLATGRDYEQYF. Here the CDR3 DNA reads TGTGCCAGCAGCTTGGCTACAGGGAGAGATTACGAGCAGTACTTC.

The DNA of the CDR3 is TGTGCCAGCTCACCACCAGGGCAGACTAATGAAAAACTGTTTTTT. It encodes CASSPPGQTNEKLFF. The chain recombines TRBV18 with TRBJ1-4, with unresolved D. The germline CDR1 and CDR2 sequences are KGHSH and LQKENI. The V end lost 0 bases, the J end lost 2 bases, and 7 bases lay between the germline ends. The CDR3 totals 15 residues.

The chain employs TRBV6-1 and TRBJ2-7; 7 positions match TRBD1. V was clipped by 0 bases and J by 3 bases; unmatched bases: 11. CDR3 length: 17 residues. Germline V lookup: CDR1 MNHNS, CDR2 SASEGT. CDR3 protein: CASSEASWGRGYYEQYF. As DNA, the CDR3 is TGTGCCAGCAGTGAAGCGAGTTGGGGCAGGGGGTACTACGAGCAGTACTTC.

The chain carries TRBV4-1 and TRBJ2-7; 9 bases match TRBD1. CDR3 length: 16 amino acids. The germline gives CDR1 MGHRA, CDR2 YSYEKL. After removal of 0 bases from V and 3 bases from J, the junction contained 6 bases not matched to a gene. The CDR3 region is CASSQDRTGGIYEQYF. In DNA, the CDR3 is TGCGCCAGCAGCCAAGATAGAACAGGGGGCATCTACGAGCAGTACTTC.

The chain joins TRBV7-2 to TRBJ2-3; 9 bases match TRBD2. The germline gives CDR1 SGHTA, CDR2 FQGNSA. The trim removed 5 bases at V and 0 bases at J, leaving 6 bases unmatched. CDR3 length: 16 amino acids. Written as DNA, the CDR3 is TGTGCCAGCAGCCAGGCTAGCGGGGCTAGCACAGATACGCAGTATTTT. Translation gives CASSQASGASTDTQYF. The entire variable domain, with the rest obtained from reference TRBV7-2 and TRBJ2-3, is as follows: GAGVSQSPSNKVTEKGKDVELRCDPISGHTALYWYRQSLGQGLEFLIYFQGNSAPDKSGLPSDRFSAERTGGSVSTLTIQRTQQEDSAVYLCASSQASGASTDTQYFGPGTRLTVL.

The chain joins TRBV18 to TRBJ2-1, with D possibly matching TRBD1 (5 bases). In germline, CDR1 is KGHSH, CDR2 LQKENI. V was trimmed by 0 bases and J by 6 bases, leaving 12 bases between them. The CDR3 contains 15 residues. The chain's CDR3 is CASSPPNDRTNEQFF. The CDR3 nucleotides read TGTGCCAGCTCACCACCGAATGACAGAACCAATGAGCAGTTCTTC.

The chain uses TRBV27 and TRBJ2-7; D is unresolved. V lost 4 bases to trimming and J lost 6 bases, with 16 bases between them. CDR3 length: 14 residues. From germline, CDR1 is MNHEY and CDR2 SMNVEV (reference sequence). Here the CDR3 DNA reads TGTGCCAGCAGTTCGGAAAGGTATGATGGCGAGCAGTACTTC. It is translated as CASSSERYDGEQYF.

The V and J genes are TRBV2 and TRBJ2-3; D gene uncertain. This CDR3 is 12 amino acids long. Trimming took 10 bases from V and 0 from J, leaving 8 bases between them. Per the germline V gene, CDR1 is SNHLY and CDR2 is FYNNEI. This chain's CDR3 is CATYGSTDTQYF. The CDR3 DNA is TGTGCCACCTATGGTAGCACAGATACGCAGTATTTT.

This CDR3 reads CASSLVPSGVSYEQYF. The CDR3 coding sequence is TGCGCCAGCAGCTTGGTGCCTAGCGGGGTCTCCTACGAGCAGTACTTC. This chain uses TRBV5-1 with TRBJ2-7; 9 nucleotides line up with TRBD2. V was pared by 0 bases and J by 0 bases, with 4 bases of the junction left unmatched. CDR1 is SGHRS, CDR2 YFSETQ, per germline. The CDR3 consists of 16 residues.

The J gene is TRBJ2-5, the V gene TRBV29-1, with no clear D. Between the trimmed V and J ends, which lost 2 bases and 9 bases, there was a span of 19 bases. This CDR3 is 14 amino acids long. Germline V gene data show CDR1 as SQVTM and CDR2 as ANQGSEA. The DNA for the CDR3 is TGCAGCGTTGAAACGTCAGCCAGCCATTTGGCCCAGTACTTC. Its translation is CSVETSASHLAQYF.

The chain uses TRBV18 and TRBJ2-2; D remains unclear. V was clipped by 2 bases and J by 2 bases, with 9 bases between them. Germline V lookup: CDR1 KGHSH, CDR2 LQKENI. The CDR3 has 15 residues. CDR3: CASSPSAFNTGELFF. The CDR3, as DNA: TGTGCCAGCTCACCATCGGCTTTCAACACCGGGGAGCTGTTTTTT.

The sample holds a few counts of this clone. The chain has TRBV21-1 and TRBJ2-3; TRBD1 reflects the table's D call only, with no check against the DNA. TRBV21-1 is reported as a pseudogene. The CDR3 length is 17 residues. The CDR3 bases are TGTGCCAGCAGCAATAAAAAGGGGTCTCGGGTCCCAGATACGCAGTATTTT. Translated: CASSNKKGSRVPDTQYF.

The rearrangement joins TRBV7-9 to TRBJ2-3; D is ambiguous. CDR3 size: 12 residues. Germline CDR1 and CDR2: SEHNR and FQNEAQ (reference sequence). Trimming removed 7 bases from V and 4 bases from J, with 9 bases in between. The CDR3 sequence is CASTPRADTQYF. In DNA form, the CDR3 reads TGTGCCAGCACCCCCCGCGCAGATACGCAGTATTTT.

The chain has TRBV7-3 and TRBJ2-3; 9 nucleotides align to TRBD1. The CDR3 is 14 amino acids. Trimming cost V 5 bases and J 4 bases; bases outside gene matches: 4. Germline CDR1 reads SGHTA; CDR2 reads FQGTGA. Written as DNA, the CDR3 is TGTGCCAGCAGCATAGACAGGGGGGCAGATACGCAGTATTTT. This translates into CASSIDRGADTQYF.

Points on this clone: This sample includes further DNA sequences coding for the same CDR3. The chain carries TRBV7-9 and TRBJ1-1; 7 positions agree with TRBD1. V dropped 1 base and J dropped 1; count of bases not matched to a gene: 0. The CDR3 totals 14 residues. Germline CDR1 and CDR2: SEHNR and FQNEAQ (reference sequence). In nucleotides, the CDR3 is TGTGCCAGCAGCTTAGACAGGGGGAACACTGAAGCTTTCTTT. This translates into CASSLDRGNTEAFF.

V and J are TRBV19 and TRBJ2-3, with D hard to call. The CDR3 covers 13 residues. Trimming cost V 1 base and J 4 bases, with 6 bases left between them. Germline CDR1 reads LNHDA; CDR2 reads SQIVND (reference sequence). For the CDR3, the DNA is TGTGCCAGTAGTATAGTTCCATCAGATACGCAGTATTTT. Amino acid sequence: CASSIVPSDTQYF.

The chain joins TRBV29-1 to TRBJ2-1, with 10 bases that match TRBD1. Germline lookup yields CDR1 SQVTM and CDR2 ANQGSEA. V gave up 1 base and J gave up 7 bases; unmatched junction bases: 10. The CDR3 spans 16 residues. The CDR3 loop reads CSVEGVGTGVENEQFF. CDR3 in DNA: TGCAGCGTTGAAGGAGTTGGGACAGGGGTTGAGAATGAGCAGTTCTTC.